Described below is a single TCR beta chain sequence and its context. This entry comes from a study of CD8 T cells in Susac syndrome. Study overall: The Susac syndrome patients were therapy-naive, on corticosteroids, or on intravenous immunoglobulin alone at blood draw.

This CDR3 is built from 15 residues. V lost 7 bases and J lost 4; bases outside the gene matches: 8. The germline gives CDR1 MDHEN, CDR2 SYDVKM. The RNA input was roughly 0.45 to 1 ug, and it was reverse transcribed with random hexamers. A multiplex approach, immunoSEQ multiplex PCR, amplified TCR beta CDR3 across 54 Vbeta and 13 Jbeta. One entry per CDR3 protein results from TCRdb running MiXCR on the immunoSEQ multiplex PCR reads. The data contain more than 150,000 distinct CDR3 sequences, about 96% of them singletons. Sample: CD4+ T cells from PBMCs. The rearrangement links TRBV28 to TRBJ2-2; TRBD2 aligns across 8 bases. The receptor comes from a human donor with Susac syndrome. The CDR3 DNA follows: TGTGCCAGCACCCCGGTAGCGGGACGCACCGGGGAGCTGTTTTTT. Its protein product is CASTPVAGRTGELFF.